This T cell receptor beta chain came from a study of CD8+CD57+ T cells in acquired aplastic anemia. In the study overall: Quantities of DNA derived from sorted CD4+ and CD8+ cells averaged 3.2 ug.

TCR beta VDJ and CDR3 profiles were obtained from a genomic DNA template. TCRdb recomputed calls from the reads with MiXCR, one row per CDR3 protein. The repertoire holds 200,000 to 250,000 distinct CDR3 sequences, about a third seen once, with around 1.1% in the top ten. In regard to this clonotype: Its antigen is unidentified.

Germline V gene sequence: CDR1 ENHRY, CDR2 SYGVKD. The CDR3 consists of 13 residues. V was clipped by 5 bases and J by 12 bases, with 20 bases between them. Study-wide results and limits: In CD8+ cells, Simpson's diversity showed no significant difference between patients and controls. Both patients and controls carried the same twenty-nine CD8+ CDR3 sequences.

This clonotype originated in a human donor in good health, serving as a control. The J gene is TRBJ2-7, the V gene TRBV10-3; tentative D call: TRBD2 (5 bases). Input material: sorted CD4+, CD8+, or CD8+CD57+ T cells (not recorded which) from PBMCs. The CDR3 bases are TGTGCCATCAGTACCGAACTGACGGGCCGGGGGTACTTC. It codes for CAISTELTGRGYF.